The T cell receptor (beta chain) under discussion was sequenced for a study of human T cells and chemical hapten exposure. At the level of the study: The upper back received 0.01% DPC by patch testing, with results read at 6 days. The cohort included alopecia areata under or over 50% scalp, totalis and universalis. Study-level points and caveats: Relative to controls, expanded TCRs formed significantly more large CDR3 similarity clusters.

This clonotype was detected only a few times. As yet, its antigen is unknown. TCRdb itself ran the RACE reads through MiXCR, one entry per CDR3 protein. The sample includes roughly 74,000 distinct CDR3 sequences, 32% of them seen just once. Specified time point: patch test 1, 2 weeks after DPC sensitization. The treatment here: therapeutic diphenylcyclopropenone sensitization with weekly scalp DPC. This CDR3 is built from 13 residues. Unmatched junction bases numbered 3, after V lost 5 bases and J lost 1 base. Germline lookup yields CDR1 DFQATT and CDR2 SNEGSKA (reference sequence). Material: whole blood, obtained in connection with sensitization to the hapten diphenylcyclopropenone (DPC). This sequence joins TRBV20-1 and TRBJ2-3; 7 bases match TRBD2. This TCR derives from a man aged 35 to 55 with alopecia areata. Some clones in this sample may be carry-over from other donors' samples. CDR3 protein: CSAGEGRTDTQYF. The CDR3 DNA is TGCAGTGCTGGGGAGGGCCGCACAGATACGCAGTATTTT.